This TCR beta chain emerged from a study of blood T cell repertoires in COVID-19. Turning to the study itself: Specimens from acute and convalescent COVID-19 originated in the United States, Italy and Spain. PBMCs, B-cell-depleted T cells, or T cells provided the cDNA or gDNA that made up the material.

In the original workflow: Amplification from reference gene primers served as the basis for estimated nucleated cell counts. The data were produced by immunoSEQ multiplex PCR, yet TCRdb's version contains in-frame clones alone and is incomplete. That table furnishes V, J and clone size, whereas the DNA furnished D and trimming. Altogether fewer than 200,000 clones are present, about 87% being singletons, with the ten largest covering around 25%. Trimming at V came to 0 bases and at J to 7 bases, leaving 5 bases not matched to a gene. The CDR3 has 15 residues. Germline lookup yields CDR1 SGDLS and CDR2 YYNGEE.

This chain connects TRBV9 to TRBJ1-2, with TRBD1 identical over 11 bases. Sequencing was performed on peripheral blood. The receptor was derived from a man between 60 and 70 years old with acute or convalescent COVID-19. CDR3 residues: CASSVGGQGAGGYTF. Here the CDR3 DNA reads TGTGCCAGCAGCGTAGGAGGACAGGGGGCAGGTGGCTACACCTTC.